The clone carrying this T cell receptor (beta chain) was observed many times. What it recognizes is unknown. As to time point: patch test 3, about 24 weeks after DPC sensitization. Treatment of the sample: therapeutic diphenylcyclopropenone sensitization with weekly scalp DPC. The record originates from a study of human T cells and chemical hapten exposure. Study details: Variability of per-sample TCR yields stemmed mainly from small differences in pooled library volume.

The library attached unique molecular identifiers to individual cDNA molecules. Each CDR3 protein gets one entry after TCRdb re-called the RACE reads with MiXCR. In the table there are roughly 89,000 distinct CDR3 sequences, under 13% of which are singletons. Germline-derived CDR1 and CDR2 are DFQATT and SNEGSKA (reference sequence). This CDR3 spans 15 amino acids. V gave up 3 bases and J gave up 7 bases; unmatched junction bases: 12. Study findings and constraints: High-frequency TCRs, those above 1 in 1000, stayed the same after DPC sensitization. Significantly more large CDR3 similarity clusters were formed by expanded TCRs than by controls.

Material: whole blood, obtained in connection with sensitization to the hapten diphenylcyclopropenone (DPC). The J gene is TRBJ2-1, the V gene TRBV20-1, with 7 bases that match TRBD1. The clonotype was recovered from a woman in her 30s with alopecia areata. Some clones in this sample may be carry-over from other donors' samples. CDR3 DNA sequence: TGCAGTGCTAGCCTGGTGGCAGGGGGATGGAATGAGCAGTTCTTC. Protein product: CSASLVAGGWNEQFF.